This entry lists 26 T cell receptor beta chains sequenced from one sample in a study of T-cell reconstitution after alpha-beta-depleted transplantation in children. This sample's TCRbeta library carried unique molecular identifier barcodes. TCRdb fed the PCR reads into MiXCR, producing one record per CDR3 protein. The table includes about a million distinct CDR3 sequences, roughly 29% detected once. Sequencing used PBMCs, mostly from graft donor cells, obtained 360 days after TCRalphabeta/CD19-depleted stem cell transplant. Receptors originate from a boy in the first two years of life who had a stem cell transplant for SCID, so the T cells may come from the graft donor.

The chain recombines TRBV5-5 with TRBJ2-3; D is ambiguous. The CDR3 has 13 residues. The germline CDR1 and CDR2 sequences are SGHKS and YYEKEE (reference sequence). The V end was cut by 2 bases, the J end by 6 bases, with 10 bases between. The CDR3: CASSLWLLDTQYF. The CDR3 DNA sequence: TGTGCCAGCAGCTTATGGTTATTGGATACGCAGTATTTT.

This clonotype was seen a handful of times. This chain uses TRBV20-1 with TRBJ2-1; D is unclear. The V gene's germline CDR1 is DFQATT and CDR2 SNEGSKA (reference sequence). The CDR3 length is 14 residues. Trimming pared 7 bases from V and 4 bases from J, leaving 17 bases between. The CDR3 nucleotides read TGCAGTGATTCTGGGCCGAACCCTTACAATGAGCAGTTCTTC. Its protein product is CSDSGPNPYNEQFF.

Only a few counts were recorded for this clonotype. The gene calls are TRBV20-1 and TRBJ2-5; D is uncertain. Trimming removed 6 bases from V and 3 bases from J, with 14 bases in between. Germline V gives CDR1 DFQATT, CDR2 SNEGSKA (reference sequence). There are 13 residues in the CDR3. Here the CDR3 reads CSASRADEETQYF. CDR3 coding DNA: TGCAGTGCCTCCCGGGCGGACGAAGAGACCCAGTACTTC.

This clonotype has a handful of counts. This sequence joins TRBV7-6 and TRBJ1-1; TRBD1 is a possible D gene (5 bases). Trimming stripped 0 bases from V and 0 bases from J, with 8 bases between. There are 15 residues in the CDR3. Germline V gene sequence: CDR1 SGHVS, CDR2 FNYEAQ. CDR3 DNA sequence: TGTGCCAGCAGCTTAGCGCGGGGGGTGAACACTGAAGCTTTCTTT. Encoded protein: CASSLARGVNTEAFF.

The J gene is TRBJ2-2, the V gene TRBV28; D gene unclear. The CDR3 has 15 residues. V was trimmed by 2 bases and J by 5 bases, leaving 12 bases between them. Germline CDR1 and CDR2: MDHEN and SYDVKM. DNA of the CDR3: TGTGCCAGCAGTTTAGGCCCCCTCGGGACCGGGGAGCTGTTTTTT. It specifies CASSLGPLGTGELFF.

Many counts were recorded for this clonotype. The chain has TRBV20-1 and TRBJ2-7, with 7 bases fitting TRBD1. There are 12 residues in the CDR3. CDR1 DFQATT and CDR2 SNEGSKA come from the germline V gene (reference sequence). J was trimmed by 4 bases and V by 5 bases; bases with no gene match: 5. The CDR3 sequence: CSAPRDSYEQYF. As DNA, the CDR3 is TGCAGTGCTCCCAGGGACAGTTACGAGCAGTACTTC.

This clonotype was found many times. V and J are TRBV6-1 and TRBJ2-5; 7 positions match TRBD1. Germline CDR1 reads MNHNS; CDR2 reads SASEGT. The CDR3 loop spans 14 amino acids. V lost 5 bases and J lost 3; bases outside the gene matches: 6. The CDR3 DNA reads TGTGCCAGCAGTCCCGACAGGGTTAAAGAGACCCAGTACTTC. Protein product: CASSPDRVKETQYF.

The V gene is TRBV7-2, the J gene TRBJ1-2, with D possibly being TRBD1 (5 bases). Trimming took off 0 bases at V and 6 bases at J, with 11 bases between the two ends. The CDR3 has 14 amino acids. The germline V gene has CDR1 SGHTA and CDR2 FQGNSA. The CDR3 DNA is TGTGCCAGCAGCTTAGCGCCCAGGGATGATGGCTACACCTTC. Its protein product is CASSLAPRDDGYTF.

Only a few counts were recorded for this clonotype. The CDR3 is CASSLGSPSGGAGDTQYF. CDR3 coding DNA: TGTGCCAGCAGTTTAGGGTCCCCTAGCGGGGGGGCCGGGGATACGCAGTATTTT. The chain uses TRBV12-3 or TRBV12-4 and TRBJ2-3, with TRBD2 matching over 12 bases. The trim removed 1 base at V and 6 bases at J, leaving 11 bases unmatched. The CDR3 totals 18 residues.

This clonotype was seen ten or more times. This chain joins TRBV4-2 and TRBJ2-1; the match to TRBD1 covers 9 bases. The CDR3 runs to 16 residues. Germline loops: CDR1 LGHNA, CDR2 YNFKEQ. After removal of 0 bases from V and 9 bases from J, the junction contained 9 bases not matched to a gene. CDR3: CASSQEDRGLYFEQFF. The CDR3 coding sequence is TGTGCCAGCAGCCAAGAGGACAGGGGCCTTTATTTTGAGCAGTTCTTC.

This clonotype was seen repeatedly, ten times or more. The rearrangement links TRBV10-3 to TRBJ2-1, with 8 bases lining up with TRBD2. The CDR3 is made up of 14 amino acids. CDR1 is ENHRY and CDR2 is SYGVKD in the germline V gene. V lost 5 bases, J lost 1 base, and 1 base stayed unmatched. This CDR3 is CAISQRGSYNEQFF. In nucleotides, the CDR3 is TGTGCCATCAGTCAGCGGGGGTCCTACAATGAGCAGTTCTTC.

The table lists this clonotype with a few counts. The chain uses TRBV20-1 and TRBJ1-4; a possible D gene is TRBD1 (5 bases). Deletions cut 2 bases from V and 3 bases from J, with 10 bases between. CDR3 length equals 14 residues. Germline V lookup: CDR1 DFQATT, CDR2 SNEGSKA (reference sequence). CDR3 region: CSARMGLANEKLFF. The CDR3 DNA reads as TGCAGTGCTAGAATGGGGCTAGCTAATGAAAAACTGTTTTTT.

The chain employs TRBV5-1 and TRBJ1-2; the D is unclear. V was trimmed by 3 bases and J by 5 bases, leaving 20 bases between them. CDR3 length: 16 amino acids. Germline assignment: CDR1 SGHRS and CDR2 YFSETQ. The CDR3 here is CASSSKAGRAGYGYTF. CDR3 DNA: TGCGCCAGCAGCTCGAAGGCCGGACGGGCGGGGTATGGCTACACCTTC.

This clonotype was counted between two and nine times. This chain links TRBV5-1 with TRBJ2-3; 8 nucleotides agree with TRBD2. Germline V gives CDR1 SGHRS, CDR2 YFSETQ. Trimming at V came to 4 bases and at J to 1 base, leaving 11 bases not matched to a gene. CDR3 length: 17 residues. The CDR3: CASSSGTRALGTDTQYF. CDR3 sequence (DNA): TGCGCCAGCAGCAGCGGGACTAGGGCCCTCGGCACAGATACGCAGTATTTT.

Comments on this clonotype: A much more abundant neighbour one base away suggests this may be a read error. The V and J genes are TRBV9 and TRBJ1-1, with D possibly matching TRBD1 (5 bases). The CDR3 consists of 14 residues. The V gene's germline CDR1 is SGDLS and CDR2 YYNGEE. V dropped 0 bases and J dropped 1 base, with 7 bases sitting between them. The CDR3, as DNA: TGTGCCAGCAGCGTAGTGGGGGGGAACACTGAAGCTTTCTTT. It specifies CASSVVGGNTEAFF.

The genes are TRBV12-3 or TRBV12-4 and TRBJ2-1; TRBD2 matches 11 bases. The V segment lost 5 bases and the J segment 1 base; nucleotides outside the gene matches: 4. The CDR3 contains 16 residues. The CDR3 DNA is TGTGCCAGCAGTGTTTTAGCGGGGGGGTCCTACAATGAGCAGTTCTTC. As protein: CASSVLAGGSYNEQFF.

This clonotype was counted only a few times. The chain has TRBV20-1 and TRBJ2-5; D remains ambiguous. This CDR3 has 12 amino acids. Germline V gene sequence: CDR1 DFQATT, CDR2 SNEGSKA (reference sequence). Trimming took 3 bases from V and 7 from J, leaving 12 bases between them. CDR3 nucleotide sequence: TGCAGTGCTAGTAAGGGTCCAGGGACCCAGTACTTC. Residues: CSASKGPGTQYF.

In its sample, this clonotype was seen a few times. The chain couples TRBV10-3 to TRBJ2-5; D is tentatively TRBD1 or TRBD2 (5 bases each). The germline CDR1 and CDR2 sequences are ENHRY and SYGVKD. The CDR3 length is 14 residues. Trimming shortened V by 5 bases and J by 5 bases, and 15 bases separated the two germline ends. In DNA form, the CDR3 reads TGTGCCATCAGTCCTACCAGGGACGAGGAGACCCAGTACTTC. It is translated as CAISPTRDEETQYF.

This clonotype was observed a handful of times. The gene calls are TRBV4-3 and TRBJ2-5; D not certain. Looked up from germline, CDR1 is LGHNA and CDR2 is YSLEER. The CDR3 contains 16 residues. V was pared by 0 bases and J by 2 bases, with 13 bases between. In DNA form, the CDR3 reads TGCGCCAGCAGCCAAGATATCTGGGCAGGTCAAGAGACCCAGTACTTC. Encoded protein: CASSQDIWAGQETQYF.

This clonotype was counted a single time. The rearrangement uses TRBV9 and TRBJ2-7, with D perhaps TRBD1 or TRBD2 (5 bases each). The CDR3 totals 14 residues. V was shortened by 4 bases and J by 6 bases, with 17 bases between the two germline ends. Germline CDR1 is SGDLS and CDR2 is YYNGEE. The DNA of the CDR3 is TGTGCCAGCAGCCGGGGTGGGGGTTCCACCGAGCAGTACTTC. This translates into CASSRGGGSTEQYF.

The chain employs TRBV20-1 and TRBJ1-5; D is unclear. Germline V gene sequence: CDR1 DFQATT, CDR2 SNEGSKA (reference sequence). V lost 3 bases and J 7 bases, leaving 10 bases between the germline ends. The CDR3 is 12 amino acids. The CDR3 DNA follows: TGCAGTGCTAGTGATTACTTGCAGCCCCAGCATTTT. It codes for CSASDYLQPQHF.

This clonotype was counted between two and nine times. The chain joins TRBV30 to TRBJ2-1; D gene ambiguous. Between the trimmed V and J ends, which lost 1 base and 2 bases, there was a span of 18 bases. The length of the CDR3 is 17 residues. Germline V CDR1 and CDR2: GTSNPN, SVGIG (reference sequence). The CDR3 region has the DNA TGTGCCTGGAGTGGGTATTTAAAAGGTGAAACCTACAATGAGCAGTTCTTC. Translating it yields CAWSGYLKGETYNEQFF.

This clonotype was found a few times. As DNA, the CDR3 is TGCAGCGTTCGGGACAGGGGAACCGGCTACACCTTC. Its translation is CSVRDRGTGYTF. The rearrangement joins TRBV29-1 to TRBJ1-2; 10 bases agree with TRBD1. J gave up 8 bases and V 5 bases, and 5 bases lay outside the gene matches. This CDR3 is 12 amino acids long. Germline CDR1 and CDR2: SQVTM and ANQGSEA.

The chain combines TRBV6-6 with TRBJ2-7; D unresolved. Germline loops: CDR1 MNHNY, CDR2 SVGAGI (reference sequence). Trimming pared 2 bases from V and 2 bases from J, leaving 7 bases between. The CDR3 length is 13 residues. DNA for the CDR3: TGTGCCAGCAGTTACCAGGATACCTACGAGCAGTACTTC. Translation gives CASSYQDTYEQYF.

This clonotype occurred a few times. The chain combines TRBV5-5 with TRBJ2-1, with D perhaps TRBD1 or TRBD2 (5 bases each). V lost 3 bases and J 10 bases, leaving 14 bases between the germline ends. Germline CDR1 is SGHKS and CDR2 is YYEKEE (reference sequence). This CDR3 has 13 amino acids. CDR3 loop: CASSWGGQGEQFF. For the CDR3, the DNA is TGTGCCAGCAGCTGGGGCGGGCAGGGCGAGCAGTTCTTC.

Only a few counts were recorded for this clonotype. This may be a read error, as it is one base from a much larger clone. The rearrangement links TRBV7-2 to TRBJ2-3, with D tentatively TRBD1 or TRBD2 (6 bases each). This CDR3 is 16 amino acids long. CDR1 is SGHTA and CDR2 is FQGNSA in the germline V gene. The DNA for the CDR3 is TGTGCCACCAGCTTAAAGGTGGGGGGCCACACAGATACGCAGTATTTT. It codes for CATSLKVGGHTDTQYF.